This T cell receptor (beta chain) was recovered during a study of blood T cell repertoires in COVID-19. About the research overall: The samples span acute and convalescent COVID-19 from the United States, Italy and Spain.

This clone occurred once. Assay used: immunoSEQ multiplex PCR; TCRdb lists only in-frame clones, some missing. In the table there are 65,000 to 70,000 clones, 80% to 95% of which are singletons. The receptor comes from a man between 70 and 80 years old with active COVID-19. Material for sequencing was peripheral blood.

The chain's CDR3 is CASSRDRPSYEQYF. The DNA of the CDR3 is TGTGCCAGCAGCCGGGACAGGCCGAGTTACGAGCAGTACTTC. The rearrangement uses TRBV13 and TRBJ2-7, with TRBD1 matching over 8 bases. The CDR3 has 14 amino acids. The germline CDR1 and CDR2 sequences are PRHDT and FYEKMQ (reference sequence). With V trimmed by 5 bases and J by 4 bases, 7 bases remained unmatched.